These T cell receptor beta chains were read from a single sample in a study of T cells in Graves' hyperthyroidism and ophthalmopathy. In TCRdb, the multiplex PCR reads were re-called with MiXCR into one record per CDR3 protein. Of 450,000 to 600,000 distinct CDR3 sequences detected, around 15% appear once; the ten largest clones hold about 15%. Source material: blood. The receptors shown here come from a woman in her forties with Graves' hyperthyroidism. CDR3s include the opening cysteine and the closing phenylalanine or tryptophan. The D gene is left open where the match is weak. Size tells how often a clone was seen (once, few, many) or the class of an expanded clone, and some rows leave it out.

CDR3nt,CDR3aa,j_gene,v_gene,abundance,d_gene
TGTGCCAGCAGTACCCCAGGGGGAAGAGGCTACGAGCAGTACTTC,CASSTPGGRGYEQYF,TRBJ2-7,TRBV6-1,.,TRBD1
TGTGCCAGCAGTTTAAGGGCGGTGGACACCGGGGAGCTGTTTTTT,CASSLRAVDTGELFF,TRBJ2-2,TRBV27,.,.
TGTGCCAGCAGTTTATCGGCCCCCGCACAGGGGCTCGGCTACACCTTC,CASSLSAPAQGLGYTF,TRBJ1-2,TRBV28,few,TRBD1
TGTGCCAGCAGCCAGGGGGAGGGGGGTCCCCAGCATTTT,CASSQGEGGPQHF,TRBJ1-5,TRBV3-1,.,.
TGTGCCAGCAGCTATGCCCCTTATTCTGGAAACACCATATATTTT,CASSYAPYSGNTIYF,TRBJ1-3,TRBV11-2,.,.
TGTGCCAGCAGTGAGGGTAGTGAAGCCAAAAACATTCAGTACTTC,CASSEGSEAKNIQYF,TRBJ2-4,TRBV28,many,.
TGTGCCAGCAACTCGGCGGTCTCTGGAAACACCATATATTTT,CASNSAVSGNTIYF,TRBJ1-3,TRBV12-3/TRBV12-4,.,.
TGTGCCTGGAGTCAGAGGGGGGATACGCAGTATTTT,CAWSQRGDTQYF,TRBJ2-3,TRBV30,many,.
TGTGCCAGCAAAGAGGGACTAGCGGGATCGGGAGATACGCAGTATTTT,CASKEGLAGSGDTQYF,TRBJ2-3,TRBV2,.,TRBD2
TGTGCCACCAGCAGAGAGGACTATCCTCGCTACAATGAGCAGTTCTTC,CATSREDYPRYNEQFF,TRBJ2-1,TRBV15,many,.
TGTGCCAGCAGCCAAGAACTAGCGGGAGGTTTGACCTACAATGAGCAGTTCTTC,CASSQELAGGLTYNEQFF,TRBJ2-1,TRBV3-1,.,TRBD2
TGTGCCAGCAGCCAGGACAAGGGCCGGCTTGAGACCCAGTACTTC,CASSQDKGRLETQYF,TRBJ2-5,TRBV5-6,.,.
TGCGCCAGCAGGCAGCTAAAGGGCTATGGCTACACCTTC,CASRQLKGYGYTF,TRBJ1-2,TRBV10-1,many,.
TGCAGTGCTGTCAAGCGGAGCCGGGAGCTGTTTTTT,CSAVKRSRELFF,TRBJ2-2,TRBV20-1,many,.
TGTGCCAGCAGCCGGTCGGGACTAGCGGAAGAGACCCAGTACTTC,CASSRSGLAEETQYF,TRBJ2-5,TRBV5-8,few,TRBD2
TGCGCCAGCAGCGTCGAGGGACAGTTAAATCAGCCCCAGCATTTT,CASSVEGQLNQPQHF,TRBJ1-5,TRBV5-1,.,TRBD1
TGCAGTGCTAGAGATCTCACGGCTAGCTCACAGTGGGAGACCCAGTACTTC,CSARDLTASSQWETQYF,TRBJ2-5,TRBV20-1,many,.
TGCAGTGCGAGAGGGGGAACCTATAATTCACCCCTCCACTTT,CSARGGTYNSPLHF,TRBJ1-6,TRBV20-1,few,.
TGCAGCGTGGACATCGTGGCTAGGGCCTTC,CSVDIVARAF,TRBJ1-2,TRBV29-1,.,.
TGTGCCAGCAGCCCCGGGACTAGCGGGCCTTATACCTACAATGAGCAGTTCTTC,CASSPGTSGPYTYNEQFF,TRBJ2-1,TRBV6-2/TRBV6-3,.,TRBD2
TGTGCCAGCAGCCAGGGGTTAGCGGGAGGAGGAGAGACCCAGTACTTC,CASSQGLAGGGETQYF,TRBJ2-5,TRBV3-1,many,TRBD2
TGTGCCAGCAGTGAAGGGACTAGCCATTCCTACGAGCAGTACTTC,CASSEGTSHSYEQYF,TRBJ2-7,TRBV6-1,few,TRBD2
TGTGCCAGCAGCCAAGGGACAGCCAGCACAGATACGCAGTATTTT,CASSQGTASTDTQYF,TRBJ2-3,TRBV7-9,many,TRBD1
TGTGCCAGCAGCTGGGGACCCAGCGGGCCCTCCTACAATGAGCAGTTCTTC,CASSWGPSGPSYNEQFF,TRBJ2-1,TRBV11-2,many,.
TGTGCCAGCAGTCTAACCCTAGGCCTATATGGCTACACCTTC,CASSLTLGLYGYTF,TRBJ1-2,TRBV28,many,.
TGTGCCAGCAAAGGGGCGTCAGGCGGGAGCACCCACGAGCAGTACTTC,CASKGASGGSTHEQYF,TRBJ2-7,TRBV11-3,many,TRBD2
TGTGCCAGCACTGGGACAGACAGGGGGTATGAAGCTTTCTTT,CASTGTDRGYEAFF,TRBJ1-1,TRBV2,.,TRBD1
TGTGCCAGCAGCGGGGCGTGGGAGCAGTTCTTC,CASSGAWEQFF,TRBJ2-1,TRBV5-8,many,.
TGTGCCAGCAGTATCCTCAGGGACCACGAGCAGTACTTC,CASSILRDHEQYF,TRBJ2-7,TRBV12-3/TRBV12-4,many,.
TGTGCCAGCAGTTCATACCAGGGGGCACTAGGCTACACCTTC,CASSSYQGALGYTF,TRBJ1-2,TRBV27,few,TRBD1
TGTGCCAGCAGCTTAGCCGGGCAGCTCTACGAGCAGTACTTC,CASSLAGQLYEQYF,TRBJ2-7,TRBV7-2,few,.